The 15 T cell receptor beta chains listed next were all sequenced from one sample in a study of blood T cell repertoires in COVID-19. This table comes from immunoSEQ multiplex PCR, and its TCRdb copy is limited to in-frame clones, with some not included. The sample has some 74,000 clones, approximately 80% seen once. Sequencing input: peripheral blood. These receptor sequences come from a human donor in a cohort sampled during active COVID-19.

This clone was found a few times. The chain carries TRBV19 and TRBJ1-4; perhaps TRBD1 as D (6 bases). This CDR3 is built from 14 residues. V was clipped by 3 bases and J by 4 bases, with 9 bases between them. The germline CDR1 and CDR2 sequences are LNHDA and SQIVND (reference sequence). The CDR3 nucleotides read TGTGCCAGTAGTATCACAGGGATTAATGAAAAACTGTTTTTT. It is translated as CASSITGINEKLFF.

The chain links TRBV7-2 to TRBJ1-3; the D is unclear. CDR3 length equals 16 residues. Per germline, CDR1 SGHTA and CDR2 FQGNSA. V lost 1 base to trimming and J lost 0 bases, with 10 bases between them. CDR3 region: CASSLGGGPSGNTIYF. The CDR3 bases are TGTGCCAGCAGCTTAGGCGGCGGCCCCTCTGGAAACACCATATATTTT.

CDR3 region: CASSPPGLAGSYNEQFF. The CDR3 coding sequence is TGTGCCAGCAGCCCCCCGGGCCTAGCGGGTTCCTACAATGAGCAGTTCTTC. The genes are TRBV9 and TRBJ2-1; 8 bases agree with TRBD2. The V gene's germline CDR1 is SGDLS and CDR2 YYNGEE. Trimming cost V 4 bases and J 1 base; bases outside gene matches: 10. This CDR3 comprises 17 residues.

The rearrangement uses TRBV6-1 and TRBJ2-5; TRBD1 might be the D (5 bases). Looked up from germline, CDR1 is MNHNS and CDR2 is SASEGT. Trimming left V 2 bases short and J 1 base short, with 11 bases between. This CDR3 comprises 15 residues. CDR3 region: CASSELLDTQETQYF. The CDR3 DNA reads TGTGCCAGCAGTGAACTGTTGGACACCCAAGAGACCCAGTACTTC.

The chain couples TRBV7-2 to TRBJ2-7, with 7 nucleotides matching TRBD1. CDR1 is SGHTA, CDR2 FQGNSA, per germline. There are 15 residues in the CDR3. Unmatched junction bases numbered 7, after V lost 2 bases and J lost 3 bases. This chain's CDR3 is CASSLLRGRDYEQYF. CDR3 DNA: TGTGCCAGCAGCTTATTAAGGGGGCGAGACTACGAGCAGTACTTC.

V usage is TRBV14 and J usage is TRBJ2-7; TRBD2 matches 10 bases. The V segment lost 1 base and the J segment 4 bases; nucleotides outside the gene matches: 10. CDR3 size: 17 residues. Looked up from germline, CDR1 is SGHDN and CDR2 is FVKESK. CDR3 bases: TGTGCCAGCAGCCAAGGGCTAGCGGGAGAAAAACGGTACGAGCAGTACGTC. This codes for CASSQGLAGEKRYEQYV.

This clone was seen only a few times. The rearrangement links TRBV19 to TRBJ1-2, with TRBD1 identical over 8 bases. Trimming cost V 6 bases and J 2 bases; bases outside gene matches: 5. Germline values: CDR1 LNHDA, CDR2 SQIVND (reference sequence). This CDR3 has 14 amino acids. Here the CDR3 DNA reads TGTGCCAGTAGCGGACAGGGACAAAACTATGGCTACACCTTC. This encodes CASSGQGQNYGYTF.

This chain joins TRBV6-6 and TRBJ1-1; no clear D gene. Trimming cost V 0 bases and J 0 bases, with 5 bases left between them. In germline, CDR1 is MNHNY, CDR2 SVGAGI (reference sequence). This CDR3 is 14 amino acids long. CDR3: CASSYSTLNTEAFF. Here the CDR3 DNA reads TGTGCCAGCAGTTACTCGACTCTGAACACTGAAGCTTTCTTT.

The table lists this clone with a count of one. This chain links TRBV9 with TRBJ2-1; D is perhaps TRBD2 (7 bases). CDR1 SGDLS and CDR2 YYNGEE come from the germline V gene. V was clipped by 0 bases and J by 8 bases, with 15 bases between them. This CDR3 is 15 amino acids long. CDR3 bases: TGTGCCAGCAGCGTAGGTTTCAGGGGAGGGGATGAGCAGTTCTTC. This translates into CASSVGFRGGDEQFF.

The genes are TRBV11-2 and TRBJ1-2; 8 bases align to TRBD1. This CDR3 has 13 residues. The J segment lost 3 bases and the V segment lost 4 bases, leaving 1 base of the junction unmatched. The germline V gene encodes CDR1 SGHAT and CDR2 FQNNGV. Here the CDR3 reads CASSSGQDYGYTF. The DNA for the CDR3 is TGTGCCAGCAGCTCGGGACAGGACTATGGCTACACCTTC.

The chain has TRBV24-1 and TRBJ1-1; D may be TRBD1 (6 bases). Trimming took 4 bases from V and 6 from J, leaving 11 bases between them. CDR1 KGHDR and CDR2 SFDVKD come from the germline V gene. The CDR3 is made up of 13 amino acids. CDR3 amino acids: CATSDRGSAEAFF. In DNA form, the CDR3 reads TGTGCCACCAGTGACAGGGGTAGTGCTGAAGCTTTCTTT.

The V gene is TRBV27, the J gene TRBJ2-1; D perhaps matches TRBD1 (7 bases). Trimming removed 3 bases from V and 2 bases from J, with 11 bases in between. The CDR3 sequence is 15 residues long. Germline values: CDR1 MNHEY, CDR2 SMNVEV (reference sequence). CDR3 sequence: CASSLAGQTYNEQFF. The CDR3, as DNA: TGTGCCAGCAGTTTGGCGGGACAGACCTACAATGAGCAGTTCTTC.

The rearrangement uses TRBV7-9 and TRBJ1-1, with D tentatively TRBD1 (6 bases). Trimming stripped 5 bases from V and 1 base from J, with 8 bases between. CDR1 SEHNR and CDR2 FQNEAQ come from the germline V gene (reference sequence). The CDR3 is 13 amino acids. This CDR3 is CASSLRGNTEAFF. CDR3 DNA sequence: TGTGCCAGCAGCCTCAGGGGGAACACTGAAGCTTTCTTT.

CDR3 nucleotides: TGTGCCAGCAGCTTATCTACTACTCAGAACACTGAAGCTTTCTTT. Protein sequence: CASSLSTTQNTEAFF. This chain joins TRBV7-9 and TRBJ1-1, with D unresolved. V was clipped by 2 bases and J by 1 base, with 11 bases between them. The CDR3 loop spans 15 amino acids. Per germline, CDR1 SEHNR and CDR2 FQNEAQ (reference sequence).

The J gene is TRBJ1-2, the V gene TRBV19, with a tentative D call TRBD1 (5 bases). The germline CDR1 and CDR2 sequences are LNHDA and SQIVND (reference sequence). CDR3 length: 14 residues. V shed 4 bases and J shed 3 bases, with 12 bases lying between them. The CDR3 sequence is CASSRQLGDYGYTF. The CDR3 bases are TGTGCCAGTAGTAGACAATTAGGGGACTATGGCTACACCTTC.